The 25 T cell receptor beta chains presented below share a single source sample, sequenced in a study of blood T cell repertoires in COVID-19. Only in-frame clones appear in the TCRdb table, and some are missing; sequencing was by immunoSEQ multiplex PCR. The top ten hold just under 25% of the sample, which has 100,000 to 150,000 clones, around four fifths seen once. Sequencing was done on a sample of peripheral blood. The source of these receptors is a human donor in a cohort sampled during active COVID-19.

This chain joins TRBV7-9 and TRBJ2-6; TRBD1 aligns across 10 bases. Germline V gene sequence: CDR1 SEHNR, CDR2 FQNEAQ (reference sequence). V lost 4 bases, J lost 0 bases, and 6 bases stayed unmatched. The CDR3 spans 18 residues. CDR3 residues: CASSSVRTGGSGANVLTF. CDR3 coding DNA: TGTGCCAGCAGCTCCGTGAGGACAGGGGGCTCTGGGGCCAACGTCCTGACTTTC.

This clone was detected a few times. The chain has TRBV6-2 or TRBV6-3 and TRBJ2-1; tentatively, D is TRBD2 (6 bases). V was shortened by 6 bases and J by 6 bases, with 18 bases between the two germline ends. From germline, CDR1 is MNHEY and CDR2 SVGEGT. The CDR3 covers 15 residues. The CDR3 is CASSPGLPRANEQFF. The CDR3 nucleotides read TGTGCCAGCAGCCCGGGACTCCCACGGGCCAATGAGCAGTTCTTC.

The chain combines TRBV2 with TRBJ2-2; 7 bases agree with TRBD1. The CDR3 covers 14 residues. The germline gives CDR1 SNHLY, CDR2 FYNNEI. V shed 4 bases, J shed 6 bases, and the junction held 5 bases outside the gene matches. CDR3 sequence: CASSGQGEPGELFF. The CDR3 nucleotides are TGTGCCAGCAGTGGACAGGGAGAGCCCGGGGAGCTGTTTTTT.

The chain links TRBV6-2 or TRBV6-3 to TRBJ2-1, with 7 bases matching TRBD1. From germline, CDR1 is MNHEY and CDR2 SVGEGT. The CDR3 is 16 residues long. Losses at the gene ends were 6 bases for V and 7 bases for J; bases not matched to a gene: 15. The CDR3 here is CASSRGQVAGGNEQFF. CDR3 nucleotide sequence: TGTGCCAGCAGCCGCGGACAGGTAGCCGGAGGTAATGAGCAGTTCTTC.

The V call is TRBV27, the J call TRBJ2-3, with 7 bases that match TRBD1. Germline V gene data show CDR1 as MNHEY and CDR2 as SMNVEV (reference sequence). V lost 6 bases, J lost 5 bases, and 20 bases stayed unmatched. The CDR3 sequence is 18 residues long. The chain's CDR3 is CASRPEKGTVLKGDTQYF. The DNA for the CDR3 is TGTGCCAGCAGGCCGGAAAAAGGGACAGTACTCAAGGGAGATACGCAGTATTTT.

The J gene is TRBJ2-2, the V gene TRBV5-6; D might be TRBD1 (6 bases). Germline values: CDR1 SGHDT, CDR2 YYEEEE. The CDR3 is 15 residues long. With 4 bases removed from V and 3 bases from J, the gap between germline ends came to 13 bases. Written as DNA, the CDR3 is TGTGCCAGCAGCACCCCCGGGACATACACCGGGGAGCTGTTTTTT. Its translation: CASSTPGTYTGELFF. The full variable domain, with the rest looked up from reference TRBV5-6 and TRBJ2-2, is DAGVTQSPTHLIKTRGQQVTLRCSPKSGHDTVSWYQQALGQGPQFIFQYYEEEERQRGNFPDRFSGHQFPNYSSELNVNALLLGDSALYLCASSTPGTYTGELFFGEGSRLTVL.

The chain employs TRBV11-3 and TRBJ2-1; TRBD1 might be the D (6 bases). This CDR3 region has 15 residues. The V gene lost 0 bases and the J gene lost 8 bases, with 14 bases spanning the gap. Germline-derived CDR1 and CDR2 are SGHNT and YENEEA. The CDR3 sequence is CASSLEGQEHDEQFF. The CDR3 DNA sequence: TGTGCCAGCAGCTTAGAGGGACAAGAGCACGATGAGCAGTTCTTC.

This clone appeared many times. The chain uses TRBV7-9 and TRBJ2-7; 10 nucleotides agree with TRBD1. The V gene's germline CDR1 is SEHNR and CDR2 FQNEAQ (reference sequence). V gave up 5 bases and J gave up 4 bases; unmatched junction bases: 8. The CDR3 runs 15 residues. The CDR3 spells CASSLGTGVRYEQYF. Written as DNA, the CDR3 is TGTGCCAGCAGCCTTGGGACAGGGGTTAGGTACGAGCAGTACTTC.

The chain has TRBV5-1 and TRBJ2-3; 7 positions agree with TRBD2. Trimming cost V 4 bases and J 1 base; bases outside gene matches: 9. Germline CDR1 is SGHRS and CDR2 is YFSETQ. CDR3 length: 16 residues. CDR3 region: CASSRGWGGGTDTQYF. The CDR3 DNA reads as TGCGCCAGCAGCCGTGGTTGGGGAGGGGGCACAGATACGCAGTATTTT.

The chain couples TRBV4-3 to TRBJ2-3, with 7 bases identical to TRBD2. The CDR3 loop spans 16 amino acids. With 1 base clipped from V and 2 bases from J, the junction kept 6 bases outside the gene matches. The V gene's germline CDR1 is LGHNA and CDR2 YSLEER. The CDR3 here is CASSQGEGWATDTQYF. DNA of the CDR3: TGCGCCAGCAGCCAAGGGGAGGGGTGGGCCACAGATACGCAGTATTTT.

This chain joins TRBV6-5 and TRBJ2-7; D is possibly TRBD1 (5 bases). The CDR3 is 14 residues long. Germline CDR1 MNHEY, CDR2 SVGAGI. Trimming removed 0 bases from V and 4 bases from J, with 10 bases in between. The CDR3: CASSYSSRAYEQYF. In DNA, the CDR3 is TGTGCCAGCAGTTACTCGAGCAGGGCGTACGAGCAGTACTTC.

The chain combines TRBV7-2 with TRBJ2-3; 11 nucleotides align to TRBD2. The CDR3 extends over 16 amino acids. Trimming removed 2 bases from V and 3 bases from J; junction bases left unmatched: 4. CDR1 is SGHTA and CDR2 is FQGNSA in the germline V gene. The CDR3 coding sequence is TGTGCCAGCAGCTTACCATTAGCGGGAGGGACAGATACGCAGTATTTT. It encodes CASSLPLAGGTDTQYF.

The chain couples TRBV27 to TRBJ1-4, with 7 bases that match TRBD1. Germline CDR1 reads MNHEY; CDR2 reads SMNVEV (reference sequence). This CDR3 is 15 amino acids long. The trim removed 5 bases at V and 5 bases at J, leaving 8 bases unmatched. The CDR3 loop is CASSPLDRMNEKLFF. CDR3 coding DNA: TGTGCCAGCAGTCCTTTGGACAGGATGAATGAAAAACTGTTTTTT.

V is TRBV11-2 and J is TRBJ2-5, with 9 bases aligning to TRBD2. The CDR3 runs 15 residues. With V trimmed by 4 bases and J by 1 base, 4 bases remained unmatched. CDR1 and CDR2 from the germline V gene are SGHAT and FQNNGV. CDR3 coding DNA: TGTGCCAGCAGCTCCAGCGGGGGGCTCCAAGAGACCCAGTACTTC. Translation: CASSSSGGLQETQYF.

The chain is built from TRBV18 and TRBJ2-5; a weak D match, TRBD2 (6 bases). Trimming removed 3 bases from V and 4 bases from J, with 12 bases in between. The CDR3 is 14 amino acids. CDR1 is KGHSH and CDR2 is LQKENI in the germline V gene. As DNA, the CDR3 is TGTGCCAGCTCACCGCTATCGGAGGGAGAGACCCAGTACTTC. Protein: CASSPLSEGETQYF.

This chain links TRBV6-5 with TRBJ2-3; D might be TRBD2 (6 bases). Germline V gene lookup returns CDR1 MNHEY and CDR2 SVGAGI. V shed 7 bases and J shed 4 bases, with 18 bases lying between them. The CDR3 length is 15 residues. CDR3 sequence reads: CASTQFPGTPDTQYF. The CDR3 DNA follows: TGTGCCAGCACCCAATTCCCCGGGACTCCAGATACGCAGTATTTT.

This sequence joins TRBV28 and TRBJ2-1, with 10 bases lining up with TRBD1. Trimming took 8 bases from V and 7 from J; bases not matched to a gene: 8. This CDR3 spans 14 amino acids. Germline assignment: CDR1 MDHEN and CDR2 SYDVKM. CDR3 in amino acids: CASGRQGALNEQFF. The CDR3 bases are TGTGCCAGCGGTCGACAGGGGGCCTTGAATGAGCAGTTCTTC.

The gene calls are TRBV7-2 and TRBJ1-2; unclear D gene. V lost 2 bases, J lost 6 bases, and 13 bases lay in between. This CDR3 has 14 amino acids. The germline CDR1 and CDR2 sequences are SGHTA and FQGNSA. The CDR3 sequence is CASSLNPAEDGYTF. DNA of the CDR3: TGTGCCAGCAGCTTAAACCCGGCGGAGGATGGCTACACCTTC.

Concerning this clone: One junction end disagrees with the germline gene, perhaps due to a read error. J is TRBJ1-1 and V is TRBV7-7; D remains ambiguous. Germline V lookup: CDR1 SSHAT, CDR2 FNYEAQ (reference sequence). The CDR3 consists of 13 residues. This CDR3 is CASSLSENTEAFF. CDR3 DNA sequence: TGTGCTAGCAGCTTATCAGAGAACACTGAAGCTTTCTTT.

This clone showed up just once. This chain links TRBV18 with TRBJ2-5, with D possibly being TRBD2 (6 bases). Looked up from germline, CDR1 is KGHSH and CDR2 is LQKENI. V was shortened by 0 bases and J by 0 bases, with 11 bases between the two germline ends. CDR3 length: 16 residues. The chain's CDR3 is CASSPPGRQYQETQYF. The CDR3 DNA is TGTGCCAGCTCACCACCCGGGAGACAGTACCAAGAGACCCAGTACTTC.

The chain couples TRBV7-8 to TRBJ2-2; D is ambiguous. Germline lookup yields CDR1 SGHVS and CDR2 FQNEAQ. With 2 bases removed from V and 5 bases from J, the gap between germline ends came to 9 bases. The CDR3 has 14 amino acids. The CDR3 coding sequence is TGTGCCAGCAGCTTAAAGATGAGAACCGGGGAGCTGTTTTTT. Its translation: CASSLKMRTGELFF.

In its sample, this clone was seen many times. This chain joins TRBV12-3 or TRBV12-4 and TRBJ2-1; D remains ambiguous. The CDR3 runs to 11 residues. V lost 4 bases and J lost 8, with 6 bases in between. The chain's CDR3 is CASSSRDEQFF. CDR3 nucleotide sequence: TGTGCCAGCAGTTCCCGGGATGAGCAGTTCTTC.

The rearrangement joins TRBV25-1 to TRBJ1-5; possibly TRBD1 for D (6 bases). This CDR3 spans 16 amino acids. Looked up from germline, CDR1 is MGHDK and CDR2 is SYGVNS. The V end lost 4 bases, the J end lost 0 bases, and 13 bases lay between the germline ends. CDR3 region: CASSGSRDTSNQPQHF. CDR3 DNA: TGTGCCAGCAGTGGATCCCGGGACACTAGCAATCAGCCCCAGCATTTT.

This sequence joins TRBV10-3 and TRBJ1-6; 8 bases are shared with TRBD1. With V trimmed by 4 bases and J by 11 bases, 7 bases remained unmatched. Germline values: CDR1 ENHRY, CDR2 SYGVKD. CDR3 length equals 14 residues. The CDR3 protein is CAISVGQERAPLHF. In DNA, the CDR3 is TGTGCCATCAGTGTGGGACAGGAGCGGGCACCCCTCCACTTT.

The table lists this clone with a count of one. This chain connects TRBV9 to TRBJ2-3, with 7 bases fitting TRBD2. Germline CDR1 and CDR2: SGDLS and YYNGEE. The CDR3 runs to 15 residues. Germline trimming cut 0 bases from V and 1 base from J; bases unmatched to any gene: 2. The CDR3 nucleotides read TGTGCCAGCAGCGTAGCGGCGGGGGGCACAGATACGCAGTATTTT. Protein: CASSVAAGGTDTQYF.